A single sample is the source of the 10 T cell receptor beta chains below, sequenced in a study of low-dose radiotherapy and immunotherapy resistance in tumors. Stated time point: after trial treatment. Treatment of the sample: LDRT plus nivolumab, ipilimumab, low-dose cyclophosphamide and aspirin (RACIN trial). Gene-specific TRAV and TRBV primers were used for first-strand cDNA, covering alpha and beta chains. TCR amplification involved around 22 PCR cycles with a constant-region primer and V-primer adapter. MiXCR, applied by TCRdb to the reads, yields one record per CDR3 protein. Of under 110,000 distinct CDR3 sequences detected, around 21% appear once; the ten largest clones hold about 4%. The starting material was PBMCs, obtained after low-dose radiotherapy plus immunotherapy. The receptors shown here come from a male donor with prostate cancer.

CDR3 DNA: TGTGCCAGCAGCCAAGATGGGGAAGTCTCCTACAATGAGCAGTTCTTC. It specifies CASSQDGEVSYNEQFF. This rearrangement joins TRBV3-1 to TRBJ2-1; no clear D. The CDR3 extends over 16 amino acids. Per the germline V gene, CDR1 is LGHDT and CDR2 is YNNKEL (reference sequence). V was shortened by 0 bases and J by 0 bases, with 9 bases between the two germline ends.

Concerning this clonotype: A far larger clone is one base from this, pointing to a likely read error. V gene TRBV11-2 combines with J gene TRBJ2-1; D not resolved. Trimming pared 8 bases from V and 10 bases from J, leaving 18 bases between. Germline V gives CDR1 SGHAT, CDR2 FQNNGV. The CDR3 has 13 amino acids. CDR3: CASGPGSGWEQFF. The CDR3 DNA reads TGTGCCAGCGGCCCCGGGTCCGGTTGGGAGCAGTTCTTC.

The chain recombines TRBV7-3 with TRBJ2-3; D unresolved. Germline loops: CDR1 SGHTA, CDR2 FQGTGA. The CDR3 is made up of 15 amino acids. Trimming left V 1 base short and J 1 base short, with 9 bases between. CDR3 sequence: CASSLISSGTDTQYF. DNA of the CDR3: TGTGCCAGCAGCTTAATATCTTCGGGCACAGATACGCAGTATTTT.

This clonotype was picked up many times. The rearrangement links TRBV11-2 to TRBJ2-3; TRBD2 might be the D (6 bases). The CDR3 covers 16 residues. Germline V lookup: CDR1 SGHAT, CDR2 FQNNGV. Trimming removed 5 bases from V and 2 bases from J, with 17 bases in between. The DNA for the CDR3 is TGTGCCAGCAGCGACCTGCCGGGACTCATCACAGATACGCAGTATTTT. Its translation: CASSDLPGLITDTQYF.

This clonotype was seen many times. This chain joins TRBV21-1 and TRBJ1-5; the table names TRBD1, a call not compared with the DNA. TRBV21-1 is classified as a pseudogene. The CDR3 sequence is 17 residues long. CDR3 bases: TGTGCCAGCAGCCCAGGGGACAGGAACGCCTGGAATCAGCCCCAGCATTTT. Its translation is CASSPGDRNAWNQPQHF.

This clonotype was counted at least ten times. This chain connects TRBV6-5 to TRBJ2-2; 9 bases fit TRBD1. The junction had 4 bases not matched to a gene; V was cut back by 8 bases and J by 6 bases. The CDR3 is made up of 13 amino acids. The germline CDR1 and CDR2 sequences are MNHEY and SVGAGI. The DNA for the CDR3 is TGTGCCAGCCACGGGACAGGGCCCGGGGAGCTGTTTTTT. As protein: CASHGTGPGELFF.

This clonotype was observed a single time. A single base separates this from a much larger clone, so it may be a read error. V usage is TRBV19 and J usage is TRBJ2-1, with 12 bases fitting TRBD2. Germline V lookup: CDR1 LNHDA, CDR2 SQIVND (reference sequence). The CDR3 runs 18 residues. This chain's CDR3 is CASCIRNPLAGGDNEQFF. The CDR3 region has the DNA TGTGCCAGTTGTATTCGAAACCCACTAGCGGGGGGCGACAATGAGCAGTTCTTC.

This clonotype was found a few times. The rearrangement uses TRBV5-4 and TRBJ2-7; D call uncertain. The CDR3 has 15 residues. Germline CDR1 is SGHNT and CDR2 is YYREEE (reference sequence). V gave up 1 base and J gave up 1 base, with 12 bases separating them. DNA for the CDR3: TGTGCCAGCAGCTTGCCTGACCTAGGATCCTACGAGCAGTACTTC. Protein sequence: CASSLPDLGSYEQYF.

This clonotype was recorded many times. The chain employs TRBV2 and TRBJ1-5, with 11 positions matching TRBD1. With V trimmed by 4 bases and J by 4 bases, 6 bases remained unmatched. Germline lookup yields CDR1 SNHLY and CDR2 FYNNEI. This CDR3 comprises 16 residues. CDR3 bases: TGTGCCAGCAGTGGGACAGGGGGCCCTCTTAATCAGCCCCAGCATTTT. This codes for CASSGTGGPLNQPQHF.

This clonotype was seen a single time. Because the CDR3's place on the DNA is in doubt, the DNA is left out and the CDR3 is given as listed by TCRdb. The chain couples TRBV4-1 to TRBJ2-2; TRBD1 reflects the table's D call only, with no check against the DNA. The CDR3 is 16 residues long, ends included. From germline, CDR1 is MGHRA and CDR2 YSYEKL. This chain's CDR3 is CASSAPGSNTGELFFF.